These 24 T cell receptor beta chains came from one sample sequenced in a study of blood T cell repertoires in COVID-19. Generated by immunoSEQ multiplex PCR, the TCRdb table keeps only in-frame clones and is missing some. The table shows around 20,000 clones, with roughly 91% occurring only once. Sequencing used peripheral blood. The receptors stem from a human donor in a cohort sampled during active COVID-19.

CDR3 sequence reads: CASSSGPGLGYEQYF. CDR3 bases: TGCGCCAGCAGCTCGGGACCGGGACTAGGGTACGAGCAGTACTTC. The V gene is TRBV5-1, the J gene TRBJ2-7; TRBD2 agrees at 8 bases. V shed 3 bases and J 4 bases; nucleotides not matched to a gene: 9. Germline CDR1 is SGHRS and CDR2 is YFSETQ. The CDR3 is 15 residues long.

The gene calls are TRBV6-5 and TRBJ1-4; 9 bases match TRBD1. V gave up 8 bases and J gave up 6 bases; unmatched junction bases: 7. This CDR3 has 14 residues. Germline CDR1 MNHEY, CDR2 SVGAGI. This CDR3 reads CASGPGTGYEKLFF. The CDR3 DNA sequence: TGTGCCAGCGGACCCGGGACAGGGTATGAAAAACTGTTTTTT.

This chain links TRBV19 with TRBJ1-6; 10 bases are a match to TRBD1. V shed 5 bases, J shed 8 bases, and the junction held 6 bases outside the gene matches. The CDR3 is 15 residues long. Germline V gene data show CDR1 as LNHDA and CDR2 as SQIVND (reference sequence). CDR3 in DNA: TGTGCCAGTAGTCCGACAGGGGGCATTTATTCACCCCTCCACTTT. Its protein is CASSPTGGIYSPLHF.

The chain has TRBV7-8 and TRBJ1-5; perhaps TRBD1 as D (5 bases). This CDR3 is 15 amino acids long. Germline CDR1 is SGHVS and CDR2 is FQNEAQ. V was shortened by 1 base and J by 3 bases, with 10 bases between the two germline ends. Written as DNA, the CDR3 is TGTGCCAGCAGCTTAGAACGACAGCCCAATCAGCCCCAGCATTTT. As protein: CASSLERQPNQPQHF.

The genes are TRBV7-9 and TRBJ2-7; 9 bases map to TRBD2. J was trimmed by 7 bases and V by 5 bases; bases with no gene match: 12. From germline, CDR1 is SEHNR and CDR2 FQNEAQ (reference sequence). The CDR3 runs to 15 residues. The CDR3 nucleotides read TGTGCCAGCAGCCCAGCGGGGCGGGGGGGCCGAGAGCAGTACTTC. Translated, it gives CASSPAGRGGREQYF.

The V gene is TRBV6-2 or TRBV6-3, the J gene TRBJ1-4; TRBD1 matches 8 bases. The CDR3 runs 15 residues. V trimming: 6 bases; J trimming: 6 bases; junction bases outside the gene matches: 9. Germline CDR1 is MNHEY and CDR2 is SVGEGT. CDR3 nucleotides: TGTGCCAGCAGCTCCCGTGAGGACAGGGATGAAAAACTGTTTTTT. This sequence encodes CASSSREDRDEKLFF.

V usage is TRBV7-9 and J usage is TRBJ1-1; TRBD1 matches 10 bases. From germline, CDR1 is SEHNR and CDR2 FQNEAQ (reference sequence). The V gene end was trimmed by 1 base and the J gene end by 1 base; junction bases not matched to a gene: 9. CDR3 length: 18 residues. This CDR3 is CASSLGVTGGVRNTEAFF. The CDR3 bases are TGTGCCAGCAGCTTAGGTGTGACAGGGGGCGTTCGGAACACTGAAGCTTTCTTT.

The rearrangement links TRBV9 to TRBJ1-2, with D perhaps TRBD1 (6 bases). Trimming pared 4 bases from V and 1 base from J, leaving 14 bases between. The CDR3 totals 15 residues. The V gene's germline CDR1 is SGDLS and CDR2 YYNGEE. The CDR3 DNA is TGTGCCAGCAGCCCGACCCTAGGGGGTAACTATGGCTACACCTTC. Translation gives CASSPTLGGNYGYTF.

J is TRBJ2-7 and V is TRBV5-6, with 10 nucleotides matching TRBD1. There are 13 residues in the CDR3. Losses at the gene ends were 4 bases for V and 8 bases for J; bases not matched to a gene: 6. Germline CDR1 is SGHDT and CDR2 is YYEEEE. CDR3 sequence: CASSRDRGLQQYF. Written as DNA, the CDR3 is TGTGCCAGCAGCCGGGACAGGGGATTACAGCAGTACTTC.

The chain employs TRBV28 and TRBJ1-3; D is perhaps TRBD1 (6 bases). Germline CDR1 reads MDHEN; CDR2 reads SYDVKM. Trimming took 3 bases from V and 4 from J, leaving 22 bases between them. This CDR3 contains 18 residues. The CDR3 DNA reads TGTGCCAGCAGTTTTCCCCGCCTTGCCGGGGGGACAGGAAACACCATATATTTT. As protein: CASSFPRLAGGTGNTIYF.

The gene calls are TRBV30 and TRBJ1-2; TRBD1 is a possible D gene (6 bases). Trimming removed 8 bases at V and 8 bases at J, with 24 bases between. This CDR3 is 14 amino acids long. CDR1 GTSNPN and CDR2 SVGIG come from the germline V gene (reference sequence). CDR3 nucleotides: TGTGCCCGTACCCGCGCAACAGGGAGAAACGGCTACACCTTC. It specifies CARTRATGRNGYTF. Looking up the rest from reference TRBV30 and TRBJ1-2 gives the full variable domain: SQTIHQWPATLVQPVGSPLSLECTVEGTSNPNLYWYRQAAGRGLQLLFYSVGIGQISSEVPQNLSASRPQDRQFILSSKKLLLSDSGFYLCARTRATGRNGYTFGSGTRLTVV.

This chain connects TRBV4-1 to TRBJ1-2; D ambiguous. Germline V gives CDR1 MGHRA, CDR2 YSYEKL. Trimming took 3 bases from V and 7 from J, leaving 9 bases between them. There are 12 residues in the CDR3. DNA for the CDR3: TGCGCCAGCAGCCAGGGTCGGGGTGGCTACACCTTC. Amino acids: CASSQGRGGYTF.

The chain combines TRBV7-9 with TRBJ2-2; 8 bases line up with TRBD1. Germline loops: CDR1 SEHNR, CDR2 FQNEAQ (reference sequence). This CDR3 is built from 15 residues. V gave up 5 bases and J gave up 0 bases; unmatched junction bases: 2. The CDR3 coding sequence is TGTGCCAGCAGCGCGGGACAGGCGAACACCGGGGAGCTGTTTTTT. Protein product: CASSAGQANTGELFF.

The chain combines TRBV27 with TRBJ1-2, with a possible D match to TRBD1 (6 bases). V was trimmed by 2 bases and J by 9 bases, leaving 19 bases between them. There are 15 residues in the CDR3. The germline CDR1 and CDR2 sequences are MNHEY and SMNVEV (reference sequence). CDR3 amino acids: CASSLRPTRGGSYTF. CDR3 bases: TGTGCCAGCAGTTTACGCCCTACCAGGGGAGGGAGCTACACCTTC.

The chain uses TRBV12-5 and TRBJ1-5; D remains unclear. The V gene's germline CDR1 is LGHNT and CDR2 FRNRAP. The CDR3 spans 18 residues. V was cut by 0 bases and J by 0 bases, with 15 bases left in between. The CDR3 is CASGLVREGFYSNQPQHF. The CDR3, as DNA: TGTGCTAGTGGTTTGGTACGGGAAGGTTTTTATAGCAATCAGCCCCAGCATTTT.

V and J are TRBV19 and TRBJ2-7; TRBD2 might be the D (5 bases). Per the germline V gene, CDR1 is LNHDA and CDR2 is SQIVND (reference sequence). The CDR3 runs 13 residues. V was shortened by 5 bases and J by 5 bases, with 13 bases between the two germline ends. The CDR3 DNA sequence: TGTGCCAGTAGTGTAGGACTTGACCACGAGCAGTACTTC. Residues: CASSVGLDHEQYF.

The rearrangement links TRBV19 to TRBJ2-1; a weak D match, TRBD1 (6 bases). The CDR3 covers 14 residues. CDR1 is LNHDA, CDR2 SQIVND, per germline (reference sequence). The V gene lost 10 bases and the J gene lost 4 bases, with 17 bases spanning the gap. CDR3 coding DNA: TGTGCCACCAGATCGGGGACACCGTACAATGAGCAGTTCTTC. It translates to CATRSGTPYNEQFF.

Of note for this clone: An end of the junction differs from the germline gene, which may be a read error. This chain links TRBV7-9 with TRBJ2-1; possible D gene TRBD2, 6 bases. Germline assignment: CDR1 SEHNR and CDR2 FQNEAQ (reference sequence). This CDR3 has 12 residues. CDR3 protein: CASGQQEAPGVF. The CDR3, as DNA: TGTGCCAGCGGCCAGCAGGAGGCGCCGGGGGTCTTC.

In this sample, this clone turned up once. The J gene is TRBJ2-5, the V gene TRBV5-1, with 11 bases matching TRBD2. The CDR3 extends over 16 amino acids. CDR1 and CDR2 (germline): SGHRS, YFSETQ. J lost 8 bases, V lost 0 bases, and 9 bases had no gene match. The CDR3 is CASSLAGTSGKRTQYF. DNA of the CDR3: TGCGCCAGCAGCTTGGCGGGGACTAGCGGCAAGAGAACCCAGTACTTC.

This chain links TRBV19 with TRBJ1-1; D is undetermined. The CDR3 loop spans 15 amino acids. Trimming pared 1 base from V and 3 bases from J, leaving 12 bases between. CDR1 is LNHDA and CDR2 is SQIVND in the germline V gene (reference sequence). The CDR3 DNA sequence: TGTGCCAGTAGTATAGTCGCGGGCCGTGACACTGAAGCTTTCTTT. This translates into CASSIVAGRDTEAFF.

The V and J genes are TRBV6-5 and TRBJ1-3; D is unclear. Germline V CDR1 and CDR2: MNHEY, SVGAGI. The ends were cut back, 8 bases at V and 0 bases at J, with 8 bases in the middle. This CDR3 has 13 residues. As DNA, the CDR3 is TGTGCCAGCCGGTCTTACTCTGGAAACACCATATATTTT. Its protein product is CASRSYSGNTIYF.

The chain uses TRBV12-3 or TRBV12-4 and TRBJ2-1, with TRBD2 matching over 7 bases. This CDR3 spans 13 amino acids. The V and J ends lost 3 bases and 15 bases, in that order; junction bases with no gene match: 11. CDR3 residues: CASSFIRWGGWFF. CDR3 coding DNA: TGTGCCAGCAGTTTTATTCGGTGGGGGGGTTGGTTCTTC.

The chain links TRBV5-4 to TRBJ2-7; D possibly corresponds to TRBD1 (6 bases). The CDR3 length is 15 residues. The ends were cut back, 0 bases at V and 4 bases at J, with 14 bases in the middle. Looked up from germline, CDR1 is SGHNT and CDR2 is YYREEE (reference sequence). The CDR3 bases are TGTGCCAGCAGCTTGGGTAGGGGGTCATGGTACGAGCAGTACTTC. Protein product: CASSLGRGSWYEQYF.

This chain links TRBV12-5 with TRBJ2-1; perhaps TRBD2 as D (6 bases). V was pared by 7 bases and J by 2 bases, with 24 bases between. Germline lookup yields CDR1 LGHNT and CDR2 FRNRAP. CDR3 length equals 18 residues. The CDR3 region has the DNA TGTGCTAGTGCTCCCCGGGGGTTTAAGGGCGGAACCTACAATGAGCAGTTCTTC. This gives the protein CASAPRGFKGGTYNEQFF.